The 18 T cell receptor beta chains below all came from one sample that was sequenced in a study of cytomegalovirus exposure and HLA in healthy donors. Researchers ran the PCR with 60 Vbeta and 13 Jbeta primers. The table came from immunoSEQ multiplex PCR; TCRdb's copy has only in-frame clones and leaves some out. Here the sample spans 150,000 to 200,000 clones, approximately 80% being singletons. Sequencing used PBMCs. The origin of the receptors is a man aged 18 to 30 in good health and CMV-seropositive.

CDR3: CASAGSGPLHF. CDR3 coding DNA: TGTGCTAGTGCGGGAAGCGGTCCCCTCCACTTT. This chain links TRBV12-5 with TRBJ1-6; D remains unclear. V was shortened by 7 bases and J by 13 bases, with 11 bases between the two germline ends. CDR1 LGHNT and CDR2 FRNRAP come from the germline V gene. The CDR3 has 11 amino acids.

A few counts support this clone. The gene calls are TRBV7-8 and TRBJ2-7; TRBD1 might be the D (6 bases). The V end lost 4 bases, the J end lost 5 bases, and 15 bases lay between the germline ends. CDR1 is SGHVS, CDR2 FQNEAQ, per germline. The CDR3 spans 14 residues. CDR3 in DNA: TGTGCCAGCAGCTCGGGACGACAGGTCCACGAGCAGTACTTC. It encodes CASSSGRQVHEQYF.

V and J are TRBV10-3 and TRBJ2-7, with D tentatively TRBD1 (5 bases). Germline-derived CDR1 and CDR2 are ENHRY and SYGVKD. Trimming pared 4 bases from V and 3 bases from J, leaving 10 bases between. The CDR3 has 13 amino acids. The CDR3 spells CAISGGQGYEQYF. In DNA, the CDR3 is TGTGCCATCAGTGGTGGGCAGGGCTACGAGCAGTACTTC.

The gene calls are TRBV5-6 and TRBJ1-5; TRBD1 matches 10 bases. The CDR3 sequence is 15 residues long. V dropped 0 bases and J dropped 4; count of bases not matched to a gene: 1. Germline V CDR1 and CDR2: SGHDT, YYEEEE. This CDR3 is CASSLGQGANQPQHF. CDR3 in DNA: TGTGCCAGCAGCTTGGGACAGGGGGCGAATCAGCCCCAGCATTTT.

A few counts support this clone. V and J are TRBV30 and TRBJ2-7; 7 positions agree with TRBD2. Unmatched junction bases numbered 10, after V lost 1 base and J lost 4 bases. CDR3 length: 15 residues. Looked up from germline, CDR1 is GTSNPN and CDR2 is SVGIG (reference sequence). This chain's CDR3 is CAWSEGTKIIYEQYF. The CDR3, as DNA: TGTGCCTGGAGTGAGGGGACTAAGATAATTTACGAGCAGTACTTC.

This chain joins TRBV9 and TRBJ2-1; perhaps TRBD2 as D (6 bases). Trimming shortened V by 2 bases and J by 6 bases, and 12 bases separated the two germline ends. The CDR3 covers 14 residues. Germline loops: CDR1 SGDLS, CDR2 YYNGEE. In DNA form, the CDR3 reads TGTGCCAGCAGCGTTCTTCTGGGGGGCAATGAGCAGTTCTTC. This encodes CASSVLLGGNEQFF.

J is TRBJ1-2 and V is TRBV11-2; possibly TRBD1 for D (5 bases). CDR1 is SGHAT and CDR2 is FQNNGV in the germline V gene. V shed 0 bases and J shed 7 bases, with 15 bases lying between them. The CDR3 spans 15 residues. For the CDR3, the DNA is TGTGCCAGCAGCTTAGAAAAGGGGCCCGTGAGTGGCTACACCTTC. It specifies CASSLEKGPVSGYTF.

The chain couples TRBV27 to TRBJ2-5, with D possibly matching TRBD1 (6 bases). Trimming left V 8 bases short and J 6 bases short, with 22 bases between. The CDR3 runs 15 residues. Germline CDR1 and CDR2: MNHEY and SMNVEV (reference sequence). The CDR3 sequence is CASGGGIGDIKTQYF. The CDR3, as DNA: TGTGCCAGCGGTGGGGGAATTGGGGACATAAAGACCCAGTACTTC.

CDR3 amino acids: CASSLEGKLFF. Written as DNA, the CDR3 is TGTGCCAGCAGTTTGGAGGGGAAACTGTTTTTT. The genes are TRBV28 and TRBJ1-4, with D tentatively TRBD1 (5 bases). The CDR3 has 11 amino acids. Germline assignment: CDR1 MDHEN and CDR2 SYDVKM. Trimming took 3 bases from V and 11 from J, leaving 7 bases between them.

This chain joins TRBV19 and TRBJ1-1; no clear D. The CDR3 runs 11 residues. V dropped 5 bases and J dropped 6 bases, with 7 bases sitting between them. Per germline, CDR1 LNHDA and CDR2 SQIVND (reference sequence). CDR3 protein: CASSGRSEAFF. The CDR3 nucleotides are TGTGCCAGTAGTGGGAGATCTGAAGCTTTCTTT.

CDR3: CASSERKPSNQPQHF. In nucleotides, the CDR3 is TGTGCCAGCAGTGAGCGAAAACCGAGCAATCAGCCCCAGCATTTT. The chain links TRBV6-1 to TRBJ1-5; D is undetermined. V lost 3 bases to trimming and J lost 1 base, with 10 bases between them. CDR1 is MNHNS and CDR2 is SASEGT in the germline V gene. The CDR3 totals 15 residues.

The chain has TRBV6-6 and TRBJ1-1; no clear D gene. Germline V gene sequence: CDR1 MNHNY, CDR2 SVGAGI (reference sequence). The CDR3 has 14 residues. V lost 3 bases, J lost 1 base, and 9 bases lay in between. The CDR3 nucleotides read TGTGCCAGCAGTTATGTCGTCCCGAACACTGAAGCTTTCTTT. Amino acids: CASSYVVPNTEAFF.

This clone was seen just once. Other nucleotide sequences in the sample specify the same CDR3. The chain uses TRBV5-4 and TRBJ2-7; the match to TRBD2 covers 11 bases. The ends lost 6 bases at V and 5 bases at J; junction bases unmatched: 16. Germline loops: CDR1 SGHNT, CDR2 YYREEE (reference sequence). The CDR3 extends over 17 amino acids. CDR3 loop: CASTPGVLAGGTHEQYF. In nucleotides, the CDR3 is TGTGCCAGCACCCCGGGGGTGCTAGCGGGAGGTACCCACGAGCAGTACTTC.

The chain joins TRBV21-1 to TRBJ2-7; the table's TRBD2 call for D was not verified on the DNA. TRBV21-1 is assigned pseudogene status. The CDR3 spans 14 residues. DNA of the CDR3: TGTGCCAGCGGATCCGGGTCCAGCTCCTACGAGCAGTACTTC. This translates into CASGSGSSSYEQYF.

The V and J genes are TRBV27 and TRBJ2-1; weak D call: TRBD2 (6 bases). V was trimmed by 3 bases and J by 7 bases, leaving 7 bases between them. The CDR3 totals 12 residues. Germline loops: CDR1 MNHEY, CDR2 SMNVEV (reference sequence). The CDR3 reads CASSFGGNEQFF. CDR3 DNA: TGTGCCAGCAGTTTTGGGGGGAATGAGCAGTTCTTC.

V usage is TRBV7-9 and J usage is TRBJ1-4; possibly TRBD1 for D (5 bases). The germline CDR1 and CDR2 sequences are SEHNR and FQNEAQ (reference sequence). This CDR3 region has 11 residues. The ends were cut back, 1 base at V and 14 bases at J, with 8 bases in the middle. The CDR3 reads CASSLGRGLFF. The CDR3, as DNA: TGTGCCAGCAGCTTAGGCCGGGGGCTGTTTTTT.

This rearrangement joins TRBV5-1 to TRBJ2-5; TRBD1 agrees at 10 bases. The J call may be incorrect, as the DNA end agrees better with TRBJ2-7. The CDR3 loop spans 12 amino acids. In germline, CDR1 is SGHRS, CDR2 YFSETQ. The CDR3 reads CASGTGDHEQYF. For the CDR3, the DNA is TGCGCCAGCGGGACAGGGGATCACGAGCAGTACTTC.

This chain joins TRBV28 and TRBJ2-3; the D gene is possibly TRBD2 (5 bases). CDR3 length: 14 amino acids. V was shortened by 4 bases and J by 3 bases, with 11 bases between the two germline ends. The germline gives CDR1 MDHEN, CDR2 SYDVKM. The CDR3 region is CASSSPGKTDTQYF. DNA for the CDR3: TGTGCCAGCAGTTCCCCGGGGAAGACAGATACGCAGTATTTT.